Presented here are 27 T cell receptor beta chains from one specimen sequenced in a study of blood T cell repertoires in COVID-19. TCRdb keeps only in-frame clones here, not all; method: immunoSEQ multiplex PCR. This sample has roughly 140,000 clones, with under 90% found just once. The sequencing input was peripheral blood. The receptors shown here come from a woman of 80 years or more in a cohort sampled during active or convalescent COVID-19.

This chain uses TRBV15 with TRBJ2-7; D possibly corresponds to TRBD1 (5 bases). Deletions cut 1 base from V and 2 bases from J, with 12 bases between. The CDR3 has 15 residues. Germline-derived CDR1 and CDR2 are LNHNV and YYDKDF (reference sequence). The DNA for the CDR3 is TGTGCCACCAGCAGAGCAACGACAGAAGCCTACGAGCAGTACTTC. This translates into CATSRATTEAYEQYF.

The chain carries TRBV6-6 and TRBJ1-2; 11 bases are shared with TRBD1. Trimming took 2 bases from V and 5 from J; bases not matched to a gene: 7. In germline, CDR1 is MNHNY, CDR2 SVGAGI (reference sequence). The CDR3 spans 16 residues. The CDR3 DNA reads as TGTGCCAGCAGTTACCAACGGACAGGGGGCGCGTATGGCTACACCTTC. Its translation is CASSYQRTGGAYGYTF.

Written as DNA, the CDR3 is TGTGCCAGCAGCCAACGACCTATAGGACAGGATAGCACAGATACGCAGTATTTT. Amino acids: CASSQRPIGQDSTDTQYF. The V gene is TRBV7-2, the J gene TRBJ2-3, with 7 bases lining up with TRBD1. V gave up 5 bases and J gave up 0 bases; unmatched junction bases: 14. Looked up from germline, CDR1 is SGHTA and CDR2 is FQGNSA. CDR3 size: 18 residues.

This chain's CDR3 is CATSDRRASGGLRNEQFF. The CDR3 DNA is TGTGCCACCAGTGACCGGAGGGCTAGCGGGGGCTTACGTAATGAGCAGTTCTTC. This chain links TRBV24-1 with TRBJ2-1, with 10 bases identical to TRBD2. Trimming cost V 4 bases and J 7 bases; bases outside gene matches: 15. CDR1 and CDR2 (germline): KGHDR, SFDVKD. CDR3 size: 18 residues.

Here the CDR3 reads CASSSDRGETQYF. CDR3 in DNA: TGTGCCAGCAGTTCGGACAGGGGAGAGACCCAGTACTTC. The chain joins TRBV2 to TRBJ2-5; 9 nucleotides line up with TRBD1. This CDR3 is 13 amino acids long. V shed 5 bases and J 4 bases; nucleotides not matched to a gene: 2. Germline CDR1 SNHLY, CDR2 FYNNEI.

The V gene is TRBV24-1, the J gene TRBJ1-5, with D possibly being TRBD1 (5 bases). The length of the CDR3 is 14 residues. CDR1 is KGHDR, CDR2 SFDVKD, per germline. Trimming left V 5 bases short and J 6 bases short, with 13 bases between. The CDR3 loop reads CATSGDGGVQPQHF. The CDR3 coding sequence is TGTGCCACCAGTGGGGATGGGGGGGTTCAGCCCCAGCATTTT.

The chain carries TRBV30 and TRBJ2-7, with a tentative D call TRBD1 (6 bases). The CDR3 contains 16 residues. Germline CDR1 reads GTSNPN; CDR2 reads SVGIG (reference sequence). With 7 bases removed from V and 0 bases from J, the gap between germline ends came to 22 bases. CDR3 region: CASPSPDRRPSYEQYF. CDR3 nucleotide sequence: TGTGCCTCCCCTTCCCCCGACAGGCGCCCCTCCTACGAGCAGTACTTC.

J is TRBJ1-5 and V is TRBV14; 9 bases match TRBD1. Germline V lookup: CDR1 SGHDN, CDR2 FVKESK. V lost 5 bases to trimming and J lost 4 bases; unmatched junction nucleotides: 6. The CDR3 is 15 amino acids. The CDR3, as DNA: TGTGCCAGCAGCGCCGGGACAGGGTTTAATCAGCCCCAGCATTTT. This codes for CASSAGTGFNQPQHF.

Points on this clone: Other DNA sequences from this sample encode an identical CDR3 as well. The gene calls are TRBV29-1 and TRBJ2-1; D gene unclear. The germline V gene has CDR1 SQVTM and CDR2 ANQGSEA. V was trimmed by 3 bases and J by 1 base, leaving 7 bases between them. CDR3 length equals 13 residues. The CDR3 DNA sequence: TGCAGCGTTGATGGCAGTTCCTACAATGAGCAGTTCTTC. Its translation: CSVDGSSYNEQFF.

V gene TRBV12-5 combines with J gene TRBJ1-2; D unresolved. V was pared by 4 bases and J by 10 bases, with 10 bases between. The CDR3 sequence is 11 residues long. Germline-derived CDR1 and CDR2 are LGHNT and FRNRAP. The CDR3 DNA sequence: TGTGCTAGTGGTTCCGCGGTTGACTACACCTTC. Translation gives CASGSAVDYTF.

The rearrangement joins TRBV27 to TRBJ1-2, with 7 bases lining up with TRBD1. J was trimmed by 1 base and V by 5 bases; bases with no gene match: 7. The germline V gene has CDR1 MNHEY and CDR2 SMNVEV (reference sequence). This CDR3 comprises 15 residues. The CDR3 DNA sequence: TGTGCCAGCAGTCGAGGGACAGCCCTTAACTATGGCTACACCTTC. Translating it yields CASSRGTALNYGYTF.

The genes are TRBV5-1 and TRBJ2-5; no firm D call. Germline V gene lookup returns CDR1 SGHRS and CDR2 YFSETQ. This CDR3 is 14 amino acids long. V shed 1 base and J shed 4 bases, with 11 bases lying between them. The CDR3 DNA reads TGCGCCAGCAGCTTGAGGATACCGGGAGAGACCCAGTACTTC. As protein: CASSLRIPGETQYF.

This rearrangement joins TRBV12-3 or TRBV12-4 to TRBJ1-2, with 7 nucleotides matching TRBD1. J was trimmed by 6 bases and V by 5 bases; bases with no gene match: 6. The CDR3 contains 13 residues. The CDR3 protein is CASSRGTVNGYTF. DNA for the CDR3: TGTGCCAGCAGTCGGGGGACAGTCAATGGCTACACCTTC.

This chain uses TRBV5-6 with TRBJ1-6; D is unresolved. The CDR3 has 15 residues. CDR1 SGHDT and CDR2 YYEEEE come from the germline V gene. The V end was cut by 2 bases, the J end by 10 bases, with 16 bases between. CDR3 DNA: TGTGCCAGCAGCTTCCAAGCTGGCGGTGGATCACCCCTCCACTTT. Its protein product is CASSFQAGGGSPLHF. The complete variable domain, with remaining parts taken from reference TRBV5-6 and TRBJ1-6, reads DAGVTQSPTHLIKTRGQQVTLRCSPKSGHDTVSWYQQALGQGPQFIFQYYEEEERQRGNFPDRFSGHQFPNYSSELNVNALLLGDSALYLCASSFQAGGGSPLHFGNGTRLTVT.

The chain employs TRBV19 and TRBJ1-1; no clear D. The CDR3 runs to 14 residues. Trimming stripped 7 bases from V and 1 base from J, with 13 bases between. CDR1 is LNHDA and CDR2 is SQIVND in the germline V gene (reference sequence). CDR3 loop: CASTHHFPNTEAFF. The CDR3 DNA is TGTGCCAGTACCCACCACTTTCCGAACACTGAAGCTTTCTTT.

This chain connects TRBV10-3 to TRBJ2-7, with a weak D call TRBD1 (5 bases). Trimming stripped 6 bases from V and 4 bases from J, with 10 bases between. The germline CDR1 and CDR2 sequences are ENHRY and SYGVKD. There are 12 residues in the CDR3. In nucleotides, the CDR3 is TGTGCCATCAGCAGGCAGGGTTACGAGCAGTACGTC. Its translation: CAISRQGYEQYV.

V usage is TRBV6-5 and J usage is TRBJ1-1; 8 bases line up with TRBD1. This CDR3 spans 15 amino acids. Trimming took 2 bases from V and 3 from J; bases not matched to a gene: 5. Germline V gene data show CDR1 as MNHEY and CDR2 as SVGAGI. CDR3 sequence: CASSYTTGDDTEAFF. CDR3 nucleotide sequence: TGTGCCAGCAGTTACACGACAGGGGACGACACTGAAGCTTTCTTT.

This chain connects TRBV13 to TRBJ2-2; D remains ambiguous. Trimming removed 1 base from V and 0 bases from J, with 3 bases in between. The germline V gene has CDR1 PRHDT and CDR2 FYEKMQ (reference sequence). The length of the CDR3 is 14 residues. This CDR3 reads CASSLVSNTGELFF. CDR3 nucleotide sequence: TGTGCCAGCAGCTTAGTATCGAACACCGGGGAGCTGTTTTTT.

This clone was seen just once. This chain connects TRBV6-6 to TRBJ1-1, with unresolved D. Germline V gene data show CDR1 as MNHNY and CDR2 as SVGAGI (reference sequence). This CDR3 has 14 amino acids. Between the trimmed V and J ends, which lost 0 bases and 11 bases, there was a span of 16 bases. The CDR3 nucleotides read TGTGCCAGCAGTTACTCAGGGAATGCCGGGATGGCTTTCTTT. Translated: CASSYSGNAGMAFF.

The V gene is TRBV6-2 or TRBV6-3, the J gene TRBJ2-3; possible D gene TRBD2, 5 bases. Between the trimmed V and J ends, which lost 6 bases and 6 bases, there was a span of 22 bases. Germline V CDR1 and CDR2: MNHEY, SVGEGT. The CDR3 spans 16 residues. CDR3 nucleotides: TGTGCCAGCAGCTCCTTAGGAGCGGCCGCGTGGGATACGCAGTATTTT. Its translation: CASSSLGAAAWDTQYF.

V gene TRBV6-5 combines with J gene TRBJ1-2, with TRBD1 matching over 10 bases. Germline CDR1 reads MNHEY; CDR2 reads SVGAGI. The CDR3 totals 15 residues. The J segment lost 4 bases and the V segment lost 1 base, leaving 3 bases of the junction unmatched. CDR3 amino acids: CASSYWTGGTYGYTF. In nucleotides, the CDR3 is TGTGCCAGCAGTTACTGGACAGGGGGTACCTATGGCTACACCTTC.

The chain links TRBV18 to TRBJ1-1; a weak D match, TRBD1 (6 bases). The CDR3 has 15 amino acids. V shed 3 bases and J shed 1 base, with 12 bases lying between them. Germline V lookup: CDR1 KGHSH, CDR2 LQKENI. In nucleotides, the CDR3 is TGTGCCAGCTCACCTGTAGGACAGAAGAACACTGAAGCTTTCTTT. Its translation: CASSPVGQKNTEAFF. Using reference TRBV18 and TRBJ1-1 for the parts outside the CDR3, the full variable domain is NAGVMQNPRHLVRRRGQEARLRCSPMKGHSHVYWYRQLPEEGLKFMVYLQKENIIDESGMPKERFSAEFPKEGPSILRIQQVVRGDSAAYFCASSPVGQKNTEAFFGQGTRLTVV.

The chain joins TRBV27 to TRBJ2-4; TRBD1 agrees at 8 bases. The junction had 10 bases not matched to a gene; V was cut back by 6 bases and J by 0 bases. This CDR3 is 17 amino acids long. Looked up from germline, CDR1 is MNHEY and CDR2 is SMNVEV (reference sequence). DNA for the CDR3: TGTGCCAGCAGATATTCCTACAGGGGGGTAGCCAAAAACATTCAGTACTTC. Protein product: CASRYSYRGVAKNIQYF.

Only a few counts were recorded for this clone. The chain recombines TRBV19 with TRBJ1-5; 7 nucleotides line up with TRBD1. The CDR3 length is 13 residues. V dropped 5 bases and J dropped 5; count of bases not matched to a gene: 3. Germline-derived CDR1 and CDR2 are LNHDA and SQIVND (reference sequence). The CDR3 DNA follows: TGTGCCAGTAGTGACAGGGCAGATCAGCCCCAGCATTTT. Amino acid sequence: CASSDRADQPQHF. The variable domain in full, with the rest retrieved from reference TRBV19 and TRBJ1-5, is DGGITQSPKYLFRKEGQNVTLSCEQNLNHDAMYWYRQDPGQGLRLIYYSQIVNDFQKGDIAEGYSVSREKKESFPLTVTSAQKNPTAFYLCASSDRADQPQHFGDGTRLSIL.

This sequence joins TRBV5-1 and TRBJ1-3, with 9 bases lining up with TRBD1. The V gene end was trimmed by 1 base and the J gene end by 3 bases; junction bases not matched to a gene: 2. Germline V gene sequence: CDR1 SGHRS, CDR2 YFSETQ. CDR3 size: 15 residues. CDR3 region: CASSLTGGYGNTIYF. The CDR3 coding sequence is TGCGCCAGCAGCTTGACAGGGGGCTATGGAAACACCATATATTTT.

The chain recombines TRBV7-6 with TRBJ2-2; 7 bases match TRBD1. The trim removed 7 bases at V and 1 base at J, leaving 6 bases unmatched. The CDR3 loop spans 15 amino acids. In germline, CDR1 is SGHVS, CDR2 FNYEAQ. The CDR3 spells CASTPGTVNTGELFF. CDR3 bases: TGTGCCAGCACCCCTGGGACAGTGAACACCGGGGAGCTGTTTTTT.

This chain uses TRBV18 with TRBJ1-1; possibly TRBD1 for D (6 bases). Trimming cost V 3 bases and J 3 bases, with 11 bases left between them. This CDR3 is 14 amino acids long. Per germline, CDR1 KGHSH and CDR2 LQKENI. CDR3 bases: TGTGCCAGCTCACCCCGACAGGCCGACACTGAAGCTTTCTTT. Encoded protein: CASSPRQADTEAFF. Drawing the rest from reference TRBV18 and TRBJ1-1, the complete variable domain is NAGVMQNPRHLVRRRGQEARLRCSPMKGHSHVYWYRQLPEEGLKFMVYLQKENIIDESGMPKERFSAEFPKEGPSILRIQQVVRGDSAAYFCASSPRQADTEAFFGQGTRLTVV.